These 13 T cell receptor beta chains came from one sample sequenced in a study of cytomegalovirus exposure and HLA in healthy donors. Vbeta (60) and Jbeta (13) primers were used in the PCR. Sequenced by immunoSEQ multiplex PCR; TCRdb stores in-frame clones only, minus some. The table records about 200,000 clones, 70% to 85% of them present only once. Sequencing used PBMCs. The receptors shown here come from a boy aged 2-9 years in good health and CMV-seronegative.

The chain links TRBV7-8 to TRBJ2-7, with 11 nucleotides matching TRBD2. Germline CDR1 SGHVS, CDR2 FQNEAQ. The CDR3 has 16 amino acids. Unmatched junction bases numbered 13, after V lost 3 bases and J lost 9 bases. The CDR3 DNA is TGTGCCAGCAGCTTGATCGCCGGGACTAGCGGAGGGGTGCAGTACTTC. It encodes CASSLIAGTSGGVQYF.

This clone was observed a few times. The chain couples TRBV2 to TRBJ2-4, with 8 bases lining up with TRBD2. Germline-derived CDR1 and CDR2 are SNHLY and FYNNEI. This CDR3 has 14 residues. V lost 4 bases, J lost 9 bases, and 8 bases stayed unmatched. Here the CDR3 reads CASSAGTRYGIQYF. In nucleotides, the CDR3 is TGTGCCAGCAGTGCTGGGACTAGATATGGCATTCAGTACTTC.

This CDR3 reads CASSESSGGYEQYF. The CDR3 nucleotides are TGCGCCAGCAGTGAGTCTAGCGGGGGGTACGAGCAGTACTTC. The chain carries TRBV10-2 and TRBJ2-7; the match to TRBD2 covers 10 bases. V lost 0 bases, J lost 4 bases, and 0 bases stayed unmatched. The length of the CDR3 is 14 residues. Germline V gene data show CDR1 as WSHSY and CDR2 as SAAADI.

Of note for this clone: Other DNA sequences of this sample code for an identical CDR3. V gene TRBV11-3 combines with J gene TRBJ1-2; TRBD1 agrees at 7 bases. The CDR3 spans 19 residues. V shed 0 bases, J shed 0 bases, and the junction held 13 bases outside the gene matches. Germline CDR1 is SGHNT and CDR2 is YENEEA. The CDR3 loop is CASSLDGTASRTSNYGYTF. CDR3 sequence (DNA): TGTGCCAGCAGCTTAGATGGGACAGCCAGCAGAACTTCTAACTATGGCTACACCTTC.

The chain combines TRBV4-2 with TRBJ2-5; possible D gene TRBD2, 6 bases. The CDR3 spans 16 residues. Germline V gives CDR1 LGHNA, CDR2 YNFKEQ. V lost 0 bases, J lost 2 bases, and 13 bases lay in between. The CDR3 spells CASSQEAGGTQETQYF. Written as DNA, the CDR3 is TGTGCCAGCAGCCAAGAGGCGGGCGGGACTCAAGAGACCCAGTACTTC.

The CDR3 reads CATSGGQGHYEQYF. The DNA for the CDR3 is TGTGCCACCAGCGGGGGACAGGGACACTACGAGCAGTACTTC. The V call is TRBV15, the J call TRBJ2-7, with TRBD1 matching over 9 bases. The V and J ends lost 5 bases and 3 bases, in that order; junction bases with no gene match: 5. The germline gives CDR1 LNHNV, CDR2 YYDKDF (reference sequence). The CDR3 totals 14 residues.

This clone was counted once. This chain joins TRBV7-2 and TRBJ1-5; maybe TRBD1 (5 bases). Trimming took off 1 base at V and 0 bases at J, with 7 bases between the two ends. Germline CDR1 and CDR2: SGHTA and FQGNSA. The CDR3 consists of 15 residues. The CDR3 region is CASSLVGASNQPQHF. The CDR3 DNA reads TGTGCCAGCAGCTTAGTAGGGGCTAGCAATCAGCCCCAGCATTTT.

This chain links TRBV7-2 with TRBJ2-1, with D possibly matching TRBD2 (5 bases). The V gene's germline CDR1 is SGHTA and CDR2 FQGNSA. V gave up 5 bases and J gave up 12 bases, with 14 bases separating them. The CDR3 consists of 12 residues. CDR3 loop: CASSPGVAVQFF. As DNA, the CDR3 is TGTGCCAGCAGCCCCGGGGTGGCTGTGCAGTTCTTC.

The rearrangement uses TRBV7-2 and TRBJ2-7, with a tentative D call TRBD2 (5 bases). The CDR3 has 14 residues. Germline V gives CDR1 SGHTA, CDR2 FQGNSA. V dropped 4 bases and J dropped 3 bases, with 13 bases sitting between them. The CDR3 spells CASSYPGLRYEQYF. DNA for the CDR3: TGTGCCAGCAGCTACCCCGGACTCCGCTACGAGCAGTACTTC.

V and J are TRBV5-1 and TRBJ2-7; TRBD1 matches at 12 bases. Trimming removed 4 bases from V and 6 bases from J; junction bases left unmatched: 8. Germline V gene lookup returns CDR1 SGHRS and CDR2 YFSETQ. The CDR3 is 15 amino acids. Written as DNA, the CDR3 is TGCGCCAGCAGCCCCCCGGGACAGGGGGCACGCGAGCAGTACTTC. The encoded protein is CASSPPGQGAREQYF. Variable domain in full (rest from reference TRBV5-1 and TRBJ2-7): KAGVTQTPRYLIKTRGQQVTLSCSPISGHRSVSWYQQTPGQGLQFLFEYFSETQRNKGNFPGRFSGRQFSNSRSEMNVSTLELGDSALYLCASSPPGQGAREQYFGPGTRLTVT.

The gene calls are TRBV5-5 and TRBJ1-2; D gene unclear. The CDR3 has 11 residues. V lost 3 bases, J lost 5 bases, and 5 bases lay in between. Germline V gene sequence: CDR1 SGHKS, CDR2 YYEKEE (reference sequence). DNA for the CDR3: TGTGCCAGCAGCTCAGATTATGGCTACACCTTC. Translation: CASSSDYGYTF.

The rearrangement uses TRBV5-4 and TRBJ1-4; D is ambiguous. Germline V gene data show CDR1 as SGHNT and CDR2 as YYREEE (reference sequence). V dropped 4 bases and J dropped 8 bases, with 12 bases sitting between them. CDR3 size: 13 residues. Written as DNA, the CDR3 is TGTGCCAGCAGCCCTAGATCGGGGGAAAAACTGTTTTTT. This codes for CASSPRSGEKLFF. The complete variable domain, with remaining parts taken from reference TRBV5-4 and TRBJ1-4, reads ETGVTQSPTHLIKTRGQQVTLRCSSQSGHNTVSWYQQALGQGPQFIFQYYREEENGRGNFPPRFSGLQFPNYSSELNVNALELDDSALYLCASSPRSGEKLFFGSGTQLSVL.

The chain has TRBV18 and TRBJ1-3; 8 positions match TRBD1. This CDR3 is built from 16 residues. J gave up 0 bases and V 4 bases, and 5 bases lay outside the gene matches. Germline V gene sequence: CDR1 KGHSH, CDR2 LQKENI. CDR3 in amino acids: CASSQGQVDSGNTIYF. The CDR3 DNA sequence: TGTGCCAGCTCACAGGGACAGGTCGACTCTGGAAACACCATATATTTT.